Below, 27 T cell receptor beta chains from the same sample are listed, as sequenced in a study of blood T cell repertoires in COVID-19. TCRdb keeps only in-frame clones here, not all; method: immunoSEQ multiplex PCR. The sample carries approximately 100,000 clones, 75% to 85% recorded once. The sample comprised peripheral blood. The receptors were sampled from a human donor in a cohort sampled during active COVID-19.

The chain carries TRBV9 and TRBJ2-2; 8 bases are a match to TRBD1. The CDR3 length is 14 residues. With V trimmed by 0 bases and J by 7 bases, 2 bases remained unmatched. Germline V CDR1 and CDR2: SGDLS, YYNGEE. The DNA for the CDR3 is TGTGCCAGCAGCGTAGCAGGGGGCCACGGGGAGCTGTTTTTT. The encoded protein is CASSVAGGHGELFF.

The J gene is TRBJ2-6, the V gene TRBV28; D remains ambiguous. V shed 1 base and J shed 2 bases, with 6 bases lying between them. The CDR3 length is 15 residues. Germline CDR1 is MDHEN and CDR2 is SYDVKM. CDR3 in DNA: TGTGCCAGCAGTTTATCAGTGGCTGGGGCCAACGTCCTGACTTTC. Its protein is CASSLSVAGANVLTF.

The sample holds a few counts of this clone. The CDR3 reads CASSSRGGQGAYGYTF. CDR3 bases: TGTGCCAGCAGCTCCCGGGGGGGCCAGGGAGCCTATGGCTACACCTTC. The chain combines TRBV7-8 with TRBJ1-2, with TRBD1 as a possible D gene (6 bases). The V and J ends lost 4 bases and 4 bases respectively, with 19 bases between them. The V gene's germline CDR1 is SGHVS and CDR2 FQNEAQ. The CDR3 contains 16 residues. The full variable domain, with the rest looked up from reference TRBV7-8 and TRBJ1-2, is GAGVSQSPRYKVAKRGQDVALRCDPISGHVSLFWYQQALGQGPEFLTYFQNEAQLDKSGLPSDRFFAERPEGSVSTLKIQRTQQEDSAVYLCASSSRGGQGAYGYTFGSGTRLTVV.

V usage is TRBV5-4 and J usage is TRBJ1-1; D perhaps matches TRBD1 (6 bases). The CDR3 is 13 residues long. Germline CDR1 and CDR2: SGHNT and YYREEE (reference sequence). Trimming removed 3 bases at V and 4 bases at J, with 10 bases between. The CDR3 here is CASSSTGSTEAFF. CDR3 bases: TGTGCCAGCAGCTCAACAGGGAGCACTGAAGCTTTCTTT.

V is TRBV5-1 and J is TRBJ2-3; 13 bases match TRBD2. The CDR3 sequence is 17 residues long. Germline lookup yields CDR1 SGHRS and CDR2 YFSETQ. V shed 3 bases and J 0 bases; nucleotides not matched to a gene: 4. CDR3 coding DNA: TGCGCCAGCAGCTCCGGACTAGCGGGAGTCAGCACAGATACGCAGTATTTT. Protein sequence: CASSSGLAGVSTDTQYF.

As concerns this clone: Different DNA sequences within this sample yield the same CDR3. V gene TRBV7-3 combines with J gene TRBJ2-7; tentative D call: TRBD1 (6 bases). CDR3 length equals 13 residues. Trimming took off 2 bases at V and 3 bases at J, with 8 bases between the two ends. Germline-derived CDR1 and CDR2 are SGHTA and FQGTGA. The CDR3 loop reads CASSLEQGYEQYF. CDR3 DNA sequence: TGTGCCAGCAGCTTAGAACAGGGCTACGAGCAGTACTTC. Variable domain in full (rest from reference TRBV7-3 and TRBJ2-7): GAGVSQTPSNKVTEKGKYVELRCDPISGHTALYWYRQSLGQGPEFLIYFQGTGAADDSGLPNDRFFAVRPEGSVSTLKIQRTERGDSAVYLCASSLEQGYEQYFGPGTRLTVT.

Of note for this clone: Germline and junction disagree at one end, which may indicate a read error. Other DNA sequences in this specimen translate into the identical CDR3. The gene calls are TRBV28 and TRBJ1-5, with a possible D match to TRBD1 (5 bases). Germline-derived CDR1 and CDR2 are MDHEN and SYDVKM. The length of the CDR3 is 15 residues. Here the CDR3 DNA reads TGTGCTAGCAGCCAAGCCCGACAGCCGAATCAGCCCCAGCATTTT. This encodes CASSQARQPNQPQHF.

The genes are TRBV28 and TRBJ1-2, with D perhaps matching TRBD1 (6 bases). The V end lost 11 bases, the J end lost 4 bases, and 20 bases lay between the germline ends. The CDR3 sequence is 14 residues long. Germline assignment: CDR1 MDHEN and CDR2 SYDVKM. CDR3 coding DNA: TGTGCCGCAGAGTCCGGGGGGCGCGGCTATGGCTACACCTTC. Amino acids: CAAESGGRGYGYTF.

CDR3: CAWRGPSNTGELFF. CDR3 DNA sequence: TGTGCCTGGAGGGGCCCCTCGAACACCGGGGAGCTGTTTTTT. This sequence joins TRBV30 and TRBJ2-2; D gene uncertain. Trimming shortened V by 3 bases and J by 0 bases, and 8 bases separated the two germline ends. This CDR3 region has 14 residues. The germline V gene encodes CDR1 GTSNPN and CDR2 SVGIG (reference sequence).

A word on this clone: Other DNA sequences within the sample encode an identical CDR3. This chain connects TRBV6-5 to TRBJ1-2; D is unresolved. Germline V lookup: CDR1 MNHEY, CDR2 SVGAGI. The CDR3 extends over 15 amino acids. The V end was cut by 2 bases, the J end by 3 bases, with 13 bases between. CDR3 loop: CASSYSGRQYYGYTF. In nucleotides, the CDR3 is TGTGCCAGCAGTTACAGCGGCCGACAATACTATGGCTACACCTTC.

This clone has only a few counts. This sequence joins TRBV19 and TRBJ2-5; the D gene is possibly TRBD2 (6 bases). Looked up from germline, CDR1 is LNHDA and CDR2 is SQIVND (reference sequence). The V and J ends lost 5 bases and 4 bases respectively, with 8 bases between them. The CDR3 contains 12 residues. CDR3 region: CASSQGGETQYF. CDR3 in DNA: TGTGCCAGTAGTCAGGGAGGAGAGACCCAGTACTTC.

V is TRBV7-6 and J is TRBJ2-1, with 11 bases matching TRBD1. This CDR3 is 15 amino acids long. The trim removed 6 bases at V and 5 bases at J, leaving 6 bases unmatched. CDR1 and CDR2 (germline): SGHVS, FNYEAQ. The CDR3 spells CASRAGTGGNNEQFF. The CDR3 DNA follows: TGTGCCAGCAGGGCCGGGACAGGGGGAAACAATGAGCAGTTCTTC.

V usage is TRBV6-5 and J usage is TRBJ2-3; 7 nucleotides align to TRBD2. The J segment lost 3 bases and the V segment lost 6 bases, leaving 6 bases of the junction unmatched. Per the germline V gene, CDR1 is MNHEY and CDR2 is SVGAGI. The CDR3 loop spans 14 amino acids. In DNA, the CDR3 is TGTGCCAGCAGGTTGGGGGGGAGTACAGATACGCAGTATTTT. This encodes CASRLGGSTDTQYF.

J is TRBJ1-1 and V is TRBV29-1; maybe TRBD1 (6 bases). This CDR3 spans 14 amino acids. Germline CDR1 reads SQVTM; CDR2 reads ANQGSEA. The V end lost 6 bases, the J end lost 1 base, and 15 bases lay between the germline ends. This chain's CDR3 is CSVAPGHRNTEAFF. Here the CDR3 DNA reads TGCAGCGTCGCCCCGGGACACAGGAACACTGAAGCTTTCTTT.

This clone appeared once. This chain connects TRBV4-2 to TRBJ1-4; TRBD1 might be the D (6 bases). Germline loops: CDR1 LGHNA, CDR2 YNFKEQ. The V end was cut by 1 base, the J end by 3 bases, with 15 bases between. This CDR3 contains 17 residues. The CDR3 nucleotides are TGTGCCAGCAGCCAAGCCCTCCCACAGGGACCTAATGAAAAACTGTTTTTT. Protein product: CASSQALPQGPNEKLFF.

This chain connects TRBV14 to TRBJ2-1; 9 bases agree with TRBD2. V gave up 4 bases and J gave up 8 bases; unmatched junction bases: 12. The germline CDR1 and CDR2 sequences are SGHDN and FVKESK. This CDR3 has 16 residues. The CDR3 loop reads CASSRLRGGAVDEQFF. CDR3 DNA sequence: TGTGCCAGCAGCCGACTGCGGGGGGGGGCGGTAGATGAGCAGTTCTTC.

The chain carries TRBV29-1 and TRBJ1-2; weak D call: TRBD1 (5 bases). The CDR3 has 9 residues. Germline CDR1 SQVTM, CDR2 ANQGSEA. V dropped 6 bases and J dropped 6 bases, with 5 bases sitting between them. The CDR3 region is CSVRDGYTF. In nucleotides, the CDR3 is TGCAGCGTCAGGGATGGCTACACCTTC. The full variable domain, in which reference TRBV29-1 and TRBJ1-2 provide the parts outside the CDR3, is SAVISQKPSRDICQRGTSLTIQCQVDSQVTMMFWYRQQPGQSLTLIATANQGSEATYESGFVIDKFPISRPNLTFSTLTVSNMSPEDSSIYLCSVRDGYTFGSGTRLTVV.

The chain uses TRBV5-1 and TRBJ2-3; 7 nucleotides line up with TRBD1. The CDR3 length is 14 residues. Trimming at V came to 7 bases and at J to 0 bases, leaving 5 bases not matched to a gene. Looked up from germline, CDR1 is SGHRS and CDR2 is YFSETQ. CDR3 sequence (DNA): TGCGCCAGCCACAGGGGTGACAGCACAGATACGCAGTATTTT. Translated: CASHRGDSTDTQYF.

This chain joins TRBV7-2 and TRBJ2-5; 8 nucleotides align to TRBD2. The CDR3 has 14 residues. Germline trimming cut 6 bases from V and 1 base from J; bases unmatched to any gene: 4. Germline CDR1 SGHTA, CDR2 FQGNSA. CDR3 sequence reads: CASSRSGGQETQYF. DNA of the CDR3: TGTGCCAGCAGTCGGAGCGGGGGCCAAGAGACCCAGTACTTC.

The CDR3 protein is CASSLDRGETQYF. The CDR3, as DNA: TGTGCCAGCAGCTTGGACAGGGGAGAGACCCAGTACTTC. This chain joins TRBV7-2 and TRBJ2-5, with 9 bases identical to TRBD1. Germline values: CDR1 SGHTA, CDR2 FQGNSA. V was clipped by 3 bases and J by 4 bases; unmatched bases: 0. This CDR3 is built from 13 residues.

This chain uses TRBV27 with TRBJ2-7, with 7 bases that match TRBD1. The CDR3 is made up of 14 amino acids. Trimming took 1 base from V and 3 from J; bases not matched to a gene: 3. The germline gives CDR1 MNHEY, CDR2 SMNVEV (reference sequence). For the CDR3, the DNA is TGTGCCAGCAGTTTATTTGCAGGGGGCTACGAGCAGTACTTC. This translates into CASSLFAGGYEQYF.

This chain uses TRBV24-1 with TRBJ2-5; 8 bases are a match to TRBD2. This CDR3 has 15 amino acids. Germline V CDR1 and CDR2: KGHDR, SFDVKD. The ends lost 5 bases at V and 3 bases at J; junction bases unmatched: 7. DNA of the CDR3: TGTGCCACCAGTGCACTCCGGGAGGGGAAAGAGACCCAGTACTTC. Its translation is CATSALREGKETQYF.

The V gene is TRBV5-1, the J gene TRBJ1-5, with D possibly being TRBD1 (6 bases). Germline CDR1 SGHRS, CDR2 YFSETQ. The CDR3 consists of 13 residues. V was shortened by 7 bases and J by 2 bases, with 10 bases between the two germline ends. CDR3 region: CASSRQGNQPQHF. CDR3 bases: TGCGCCAGCTCGAGACAGGGCAATCAGCCCCAGCATTTT. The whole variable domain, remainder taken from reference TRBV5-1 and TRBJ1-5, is KAGVTQTPRYLIKTRGQQVTLSCSPISGHRSVSWYQQTPGQGLQFLFEYFSETQRNKGNFPGRFSGRQFSNSRSEMNVSTLELGDSALYLCASSRQGNQPQHFGDGTRLSIL.

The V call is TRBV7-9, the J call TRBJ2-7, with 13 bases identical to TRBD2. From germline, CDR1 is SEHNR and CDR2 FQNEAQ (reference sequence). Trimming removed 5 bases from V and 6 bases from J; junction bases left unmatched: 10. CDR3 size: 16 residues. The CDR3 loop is CASSHPTSGRAGEQYF. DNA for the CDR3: TGTGCCAGCAGCCACCCCACTAGCGGGAGGGCGGGCGAGCAGTACTTC.

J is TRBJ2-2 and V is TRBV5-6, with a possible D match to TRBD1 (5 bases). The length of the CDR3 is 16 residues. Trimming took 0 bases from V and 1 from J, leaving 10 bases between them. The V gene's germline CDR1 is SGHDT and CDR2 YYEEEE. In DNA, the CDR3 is TGTGCCAGCAGCTTGGTGGGGCGAAGGAACACCGGGGAGCTGTTTTTT. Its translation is CASSLVGRRNTGELFF.

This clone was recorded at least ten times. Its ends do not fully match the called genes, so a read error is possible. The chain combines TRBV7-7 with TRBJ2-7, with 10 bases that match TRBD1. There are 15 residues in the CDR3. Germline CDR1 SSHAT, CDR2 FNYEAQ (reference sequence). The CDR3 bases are TGTGCTAGCAGCACCGGGACAGGGGTCTCCTACGAGCAGTACTTC. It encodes CASSTGTGVSYEQYF.

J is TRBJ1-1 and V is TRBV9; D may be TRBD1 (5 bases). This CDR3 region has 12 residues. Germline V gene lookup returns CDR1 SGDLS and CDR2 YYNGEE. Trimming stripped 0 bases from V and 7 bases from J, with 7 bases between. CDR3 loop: CASSVARGEAFF. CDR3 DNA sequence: TGTGCCAGCAGCGTAGCTAGGGGTGAAGCTTTCTTT.